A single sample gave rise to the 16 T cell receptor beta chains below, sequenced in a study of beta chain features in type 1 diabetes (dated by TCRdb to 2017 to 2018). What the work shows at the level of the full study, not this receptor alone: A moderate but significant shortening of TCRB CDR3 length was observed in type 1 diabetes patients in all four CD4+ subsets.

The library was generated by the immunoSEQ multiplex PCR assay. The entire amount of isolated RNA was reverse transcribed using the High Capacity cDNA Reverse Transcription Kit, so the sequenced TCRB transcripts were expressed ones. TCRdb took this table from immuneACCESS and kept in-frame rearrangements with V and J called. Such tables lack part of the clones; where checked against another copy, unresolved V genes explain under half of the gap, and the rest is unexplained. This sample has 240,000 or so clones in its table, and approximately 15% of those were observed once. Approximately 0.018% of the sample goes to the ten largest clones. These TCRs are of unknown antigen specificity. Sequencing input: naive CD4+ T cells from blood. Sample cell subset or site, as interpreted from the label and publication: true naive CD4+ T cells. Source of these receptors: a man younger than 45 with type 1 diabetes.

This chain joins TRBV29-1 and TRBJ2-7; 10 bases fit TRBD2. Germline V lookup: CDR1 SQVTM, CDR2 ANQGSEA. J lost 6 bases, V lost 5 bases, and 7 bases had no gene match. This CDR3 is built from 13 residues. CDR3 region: CSVFTSGTLEQYF. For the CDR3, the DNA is TGCAGCGTTTTTACTAGCGGGACTCTCGAGCAGTACTTC.

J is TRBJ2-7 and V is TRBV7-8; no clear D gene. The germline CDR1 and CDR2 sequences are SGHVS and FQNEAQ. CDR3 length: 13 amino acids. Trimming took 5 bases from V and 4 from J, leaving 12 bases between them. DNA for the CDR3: TGTGCCAGCAGCCCCCGCCAGAGGTACGAGCAGTACTTC. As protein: CASSPRQRYEQYF.

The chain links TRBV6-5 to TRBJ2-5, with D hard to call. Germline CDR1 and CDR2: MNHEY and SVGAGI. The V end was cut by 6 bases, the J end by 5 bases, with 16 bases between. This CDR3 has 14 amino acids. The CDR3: CASSRVLGWETQYF. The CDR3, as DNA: TGTGCCAGCAGCCGGGTCCTAGGTTGGGAGACCCAGTACTTC.

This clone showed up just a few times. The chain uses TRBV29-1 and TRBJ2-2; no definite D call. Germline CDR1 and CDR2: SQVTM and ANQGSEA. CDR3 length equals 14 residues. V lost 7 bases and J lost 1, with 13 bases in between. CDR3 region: CSAIKPGNTGELFF. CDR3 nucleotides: TGCAGCGCAATAAAACCGGGGAACACCGGGGAGCTGTTTTTT.

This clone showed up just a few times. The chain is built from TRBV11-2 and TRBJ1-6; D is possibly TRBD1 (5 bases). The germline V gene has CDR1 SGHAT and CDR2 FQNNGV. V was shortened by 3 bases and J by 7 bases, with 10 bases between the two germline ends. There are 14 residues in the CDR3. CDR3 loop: CASSLGTGNSPLHF. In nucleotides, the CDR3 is TGTGCCAGCAGCTTGGGCACAGGAAATTCACCCCTCCACTTT.

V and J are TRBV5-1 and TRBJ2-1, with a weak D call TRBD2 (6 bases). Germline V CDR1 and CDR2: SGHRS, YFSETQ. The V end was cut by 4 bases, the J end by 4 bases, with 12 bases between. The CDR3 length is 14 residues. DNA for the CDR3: TGCGCCAGCAGCGACCCGGGAGAATACAATGAGCAGTTCTTC. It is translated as CASSDPGEYNEQFF.

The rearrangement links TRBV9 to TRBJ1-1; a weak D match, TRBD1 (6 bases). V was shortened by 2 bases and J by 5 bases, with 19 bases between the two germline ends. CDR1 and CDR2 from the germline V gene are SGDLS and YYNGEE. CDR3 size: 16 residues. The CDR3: CASSVSYQGPGTEAFF. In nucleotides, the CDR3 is TGTGCCAGCAGCGTCAGCTATCAGGGGCCGGGGACTGAAGCTTTCTTT.

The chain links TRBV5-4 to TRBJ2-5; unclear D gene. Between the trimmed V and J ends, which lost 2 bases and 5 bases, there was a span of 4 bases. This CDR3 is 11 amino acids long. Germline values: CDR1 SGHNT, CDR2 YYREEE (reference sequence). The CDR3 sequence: CASSLYETQYF. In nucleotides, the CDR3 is TGTGCCAGCAGCTTATATGAGACCCAGTACTTC.

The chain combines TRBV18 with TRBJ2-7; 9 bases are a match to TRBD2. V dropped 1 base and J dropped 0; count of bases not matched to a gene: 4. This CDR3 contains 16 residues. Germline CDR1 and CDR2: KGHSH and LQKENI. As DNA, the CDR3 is TGTGCCAGCTCACCACTAGCGGGGGCCCCCTCCTACGAGCAGTACTTC. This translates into CASSPLAGAPSYEQYF.

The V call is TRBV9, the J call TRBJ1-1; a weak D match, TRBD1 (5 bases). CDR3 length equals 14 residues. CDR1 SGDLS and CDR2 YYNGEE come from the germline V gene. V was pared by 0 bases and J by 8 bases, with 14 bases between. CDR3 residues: CASSVDDRGIEAFF. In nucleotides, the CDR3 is TGTGCCAGCAGCGTAGACGACAGAGGTATCGAAGCTTTCTTT.

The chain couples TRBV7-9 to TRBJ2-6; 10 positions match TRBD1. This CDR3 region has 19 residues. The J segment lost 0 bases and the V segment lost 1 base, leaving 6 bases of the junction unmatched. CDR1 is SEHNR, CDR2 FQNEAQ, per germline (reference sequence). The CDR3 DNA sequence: TGTGCCAGCAGCTTAGGGTGGGGACAGGGGCCCTCTGGGGCCAACGTCCTGACTTTC. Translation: CASSLGWGQGPSGANVLTF.

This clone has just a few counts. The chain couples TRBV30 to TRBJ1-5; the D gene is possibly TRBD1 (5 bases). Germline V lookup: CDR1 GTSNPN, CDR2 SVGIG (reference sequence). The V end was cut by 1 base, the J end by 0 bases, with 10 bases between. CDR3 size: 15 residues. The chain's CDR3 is CAWSEGHSSNQPQHF. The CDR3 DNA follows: TGTGCCTGGAGTGAAGGACATAGTAGCAATCAGCCCCAGCATTTT.

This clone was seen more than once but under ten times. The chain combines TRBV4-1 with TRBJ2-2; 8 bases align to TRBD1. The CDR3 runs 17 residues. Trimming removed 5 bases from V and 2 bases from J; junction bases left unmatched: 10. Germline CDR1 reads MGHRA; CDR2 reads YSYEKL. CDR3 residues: CASSEGSTGVNTGELFF. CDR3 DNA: TGCGCCAGCAGCGAAGGATCGACAGGGGTCAACACCGGGGAGCTGTTTTTT.

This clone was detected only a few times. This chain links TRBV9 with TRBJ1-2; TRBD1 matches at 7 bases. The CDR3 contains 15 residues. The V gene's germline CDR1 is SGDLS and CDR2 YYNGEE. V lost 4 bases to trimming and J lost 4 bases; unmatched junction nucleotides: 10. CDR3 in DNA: TGTGCCAGCAGCCCCGAGACAGGGCCGGCCTATGGCTACACCTTC. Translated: CASSPETGPAYGYTF.

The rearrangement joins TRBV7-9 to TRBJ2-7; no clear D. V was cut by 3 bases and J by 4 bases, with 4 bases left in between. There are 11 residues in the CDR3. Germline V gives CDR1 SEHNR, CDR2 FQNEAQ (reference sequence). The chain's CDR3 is CASSFEYEQYF. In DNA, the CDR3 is TGTGCCAGCAGCTTTGAGTACGAGCAGTACTTC.

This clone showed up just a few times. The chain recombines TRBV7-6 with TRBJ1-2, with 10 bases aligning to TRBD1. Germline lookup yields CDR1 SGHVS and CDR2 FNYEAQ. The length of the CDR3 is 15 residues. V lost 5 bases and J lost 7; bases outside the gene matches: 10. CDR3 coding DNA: TGTGCCAGCAGCGCGAGACCGGGACAGGGGTCTGGCTACACCTTC. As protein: CASSARPGQGSGYTF.